This T cell receptor beta chain came from a study of technical replicates of blood from several donors. J was trimmed by 9 bases and V by 3 bases; bases with no gene match: 7. The germline V gene has CDR1 SQVTM and CDR2 ANQGSEA. CDR3 size: 13 residues. The repertoire was sequenced with immunoSEQ multiplex PCR; TCRdb's copy has only in-frame clones and lacks some. The sample holds about 56,000 clones; about 95% are singletons and the top ten take about 3%. The sample taken for sequencing was PBMCs. The J gene is TRBJ1-1, the V gene TRBV29-1; 10 nucleotides line up with TRBD1. This clonotype was sampled from a human donor in good health. Some clones in this sample may be carry-over from other donors' samples. The CDR3 sequence is CSVETGGRNKAFF. In DNA form, the CDR3 reads TGCAGCGTTGAGACAGGGGGCAGGAACAAAGCTTTCTTT.